This TCR beta chain originates from a study of blood T cell repertoires in COVID-19. Study details: Spain, Italy and the United States supplied samples that represented acute and convalescent COVID-19. In each case, the material was cDNA or gDNA derived from T cells, B-cell-depleted T cells, or PBMCs.

In the original workflow: The authors estimated nucleated cell counts from reference gene primer amplification. The method was immunoSEQ multiplex PCR; TCRdb's version includes in-frame clones alone and lacks a portion of them. V, J and clone size are taken as reported in that table, and D and trimming were inferred from the DNA itself. In the table there are 45,000 to 55,000 clones, over 75% of which are singletons. Sequencing used peripheral blood. The receptor's source is an elderly man with COVID-19, enrolled during active disease.

CDR3: CASSSDRFSYEQYF. The CDR3 DNA sequence: TGTGCCAGCAGCTCTGACAGGTTCTCCTACGAGCAGTACTTC. The V and J genes are TRBV7-3 and TRBJ2-7; TRBD1 might be the D (6 bases). The CDR3 sequence is 14 residues long. CDR1 and CDR2 from the germline V gene are SGHTA and FQGTGA. The ends were cut back, 4 bases at V and 0 bases at J, with 10 bases in the middle.